This T cell receptor beta chain comes out of a study of T-cell memory formation after mild COVID-19. Study-level results: What remained unconfirmed was the SARS-CoV-2 specificity of second-wave clones peaking on day 37. Cross-reactive memory apparently joined, as some responding clones appeared in pre-infection memory. Clones that got smaller from day 15 to 85 had even CD4/CD8, while clones growing later tipped toward CD4+.

MiXCR, run by TCRdb on the 5' RACE reads, gives a single entry per CDR3 protein. The sample lists roughly 180,000 distinct CDR3 sequences, roughly 20% occurring once. V was trimmed by 1 base and J by 8 bases, leaving 12 bases between them. This CDR3 comprises 13 residues. CDR1 is MNHNS, CDR2 SASEGT, per germline. As concerns this clonotype: What it binds is unknown.

V gene TRBV6-1 combines with J gene TRBJ2-7; D possibly corresponds to TRBD1 (5 bases). The TCR was taken from a man younger than 35 who had mild COVID-19 (a few samples of this study predate the infection). Cell type and time point are not known. Sequenced input: PBMCs or a T cell subset sorted from them (not recorded which). The CDR3 bases are TGTGCCAGCAGTGAAGTAGGGGCTGAGAAGCAGTACGTC. It translates to CASSEVGAEKQYV.